The following is a TCR beta chain sequence with its context. Its antigen is unidentified. Germline trimming cut 0 bases from V and 7 bases from J; bases unmatched to any gene: 4. There are 15 residues in the CDR3. Germline V gene lookup returns CDR1 SGHRS and CDR2 YFSETQ. The data are from a study of cytomegalovirus exposure and HLA in healthy donors. Broader study findings: Trimming of TCR beta V- and J-genes showed a link, identified in a later analysis, to a missense DCLRE1C variant. An assumption of roughly uniform sequencing depth across donors underlay the presence/absence analyses.

Primers included in the PCR were 60 Vbeta and 13 Jbeta primers. TCRdb keeps only in-frame clones here, not all; method: immunoSEQ multiplex PCR. The profile shows 160,000 or so clones, about 79% of them singletons. The sequenced material came from PBMCs. The genes are TRBV5-1 and TRBJ1-6; 7 bases agree with TRBD1. The source is a man aged 40-55 years in good health and CMV-seropositive. The CDR3 DNA reads as TGCGCCAGCAGCTTGGAGGGACAGTGGAATTCACCCCTCCACTTT. It is translated as CASSLEGQWNSPLHF.